Following are 4 T cell receptor beta chains from one sample sequenced in a study of T cell responses to AZD1222 COVID-19 vaccine. The assay was immunoSEQ multiplex PCR, and TCRdb's table has in-frame clones only and misses some. This table holds roughly 170,000 clones, 80% to 90% found once. The sequences come from peripheral blood, collected on day 0 of AZD1222 vaccination. These receptors were obtained from an adult in good health.

The chain links TRBV9 to TRBJ2-7, with TRBD1 matching 11 bases. The V gene's germline CDR1 is SGDLS and CDR2 YYNGEE. The CDR3 extends over 14 amino acids. Germline trimming cut 4 bases from V and 4 bases from J; bases unmatched to any gene: 4. CDR3 sequence: CASSRDRGVYEQYF. The CDR3 nucleotides are TGTGCCAGCAGCCGGGACAGGGGGGTGTACGAGCAGTACTTC.

This chain's CDR3 is CASSGGQTSGKTQYF. The DNA for the CDR3 is TGTGCCAGCAGTGGGGGCCAAACTAGCGGGAAGACCCAGTACTTC. The chain is built from TRBV25-1 and TRBJ2-5; TRBD2 matches 10 bases. CDR3 length equals 15 residues. V trimming: 4 bases; J trimming: 6 bases; junction bases outside the gene matches: 8. Germline CDR1 and CDR2: MGHDK and SYGVNS.

The chain has TRBV6-5 and TRBJ1-3; the D gene is possibly TRBD1 (5 bases). Trimming took 10 bases from V and 4 from J, leaving 14 bases between them. This CDR3 comprises 13 residues. Germline V gene sequence: CDR1 MNHEY, CDR2 SVGAGI. The CDR3 nucleotides are TGTGCCACACGGGGGGACCCGGGAAACACCATATATTTT. Protein product: CATRGDPGNTIYF.

As for this clone: The sample holds other DNA sequences that translate to the same CDR3. The chain is built from TRBV3-1 (or the pseudogene TRBV3-2) and TRBJ1-6; TRBD1 might be the D (5 bases). In germline, CDR1 is LGHDT, CDR2 YNNKEL (reference sequence). The CDR3 runs to 14 residues. V lost 1 base and J 7 bases, leaving 8 bases between the germline ends. The CDR3 loop reads CASSQVGGNSPLHF. The CDR3 DNA follows: TGTGCCAGCAGCCAAGTCGGGGGGAATTCACCCCTCCACTTT.